This TCR beta chain is from a study of blood T cell repertoires in COVID-19. Study in general: Spain, Italy and the United States supplied samples that represented acute and convalescent COVID-19. From T cells, B-cell-depleted T cells, or PBMCs came the material, which was cDNA or gDNA.

Methods used by the authors: For nucleated cells, counts were estimated from reference gene primer amplification. Here immunoSEQ multiplex PCR was the method, and the copy in TCRdb shows in-frame clones only, minus some. V and J calls and clone size follow that table, whereas D and trimming were derived from the DNA. The data hold 250,000 to 400,000 clones, with approximately 90% observed a single time. V shed 6 bases and J 5 bases; nucleotides not matched to a gene: 9. The germline V gene has CDR1 SNHLY and CDR2 FYNNEI. The CDR3 runs to 15 residues. The rearrangement joins TRBV2 to TRBJ1-2; 10 bases are shared with TRBD1. The specimen sequenced was peripheral blood. This TCR derives from a woman in her twenties or thirties with COVID-19, enrolled during active disease. The CDR3 is CASRGTGDREYGYTF. The CDR3 DNA is TGTGCCAGCAGGGGGACAGGGGATCGTGAATATGGCTACACCTTC.